The 10 T cell receptor beta chains below come from one sample, sequenced in a study of shared clonotypes between healthy human individuals. The repertoire was sequenced with immunoSEQ multiplex PCR; TCRdb's copy has only in-frame clones and lacks some. Of over a million clones in the sample, about 75% were seen once. The sequenced material came from memory CD4+ T cells sorted from blood. Subset here: CD45RA-negative fraction. The source of these receptors is a man aged 18 to 29 in good health.

The CDR3 nucleotides read TGCAGTGCCTTACCGGGAGATACGCAGTATTTT. It is translated as CSALPGDTQYF. The chain couples TRBV20-1 to TRBJ2-3; D uncertain. The CDR3 has 11 residues. Germline V gives CDR1 DFQATT, CDR2 SNEGSKA (reference sequence). V was cut by 6 bases and J by 5 bases, with 9 bases left in between.

The rearrangement links TRBV30 to TRBJ2-7; TRBD2 might be the D (6 bases). There are 14 residues in the CDR3. Germline CDR1 and CDR2: GTSNPN and SVGIG (reference sequence). Trimming removed 0 bases from V and 6 bases from J, with 15 bases in between. In DNA, the CDR3 is TGTGCCTGGAGTGTACGTTCGGGAGCGGTCGAGCAGTACTTC. As protein: CAWSVRSGAVEQYF.

The genes are TRBV11-3 and TRBJ2-3, with D uncertain. V lost 8 bases to trimming and J lost 1 base, with 7 bases between them. Germline CDR1 is SGHNT and CDR2 is YENEEA. The CDR3 spans 12 residues. DNA of the CDR3: TGTGCCAGCGGCCATCGCACAGATACGCAGTATTTT. Protein sequence: CASGHRTDTQYF.

Regarding this clone: Other nucleotide sequences in the sample specify the same CDR3. The chain is built from TRBV19 and TRBJ1-4; 11 bases are shared with TRBD1. The ends lost 8 bases at V and 7 bases at J; junction bases unmatched: 3. The CDR3 is 13 residues long. CDR1 is LNHDA, CDR2 SQIVND, per germline (reference sequence). The CDR3, as DNA: TGTGCCAGTTCGGGACAGGGGGGTGAAAAACTGTTTTTT. It encodes CASSGQGGEKLFF.

The genes are TRBV5-1 and TRBJ2-5; a possible D gene is TRBD1 (6 bases). CDR3 size: 15 residues. With 1 base removed from V and 4 bases from J, the gap between germline ends came to 14 bases. Germline CDR1 reads SGHRS; CDR2 reads YFSETQ. CDR3 sequence reads: CASSLSGGRPETQYF. The CDR3 DNA follows: TGCGCCAGCAGCTTGAGTGGGGGCCGTCCAGAGACCCAGTACTTC.

This clone was observed a few times. The chain links TRBV9 to TRBJ2-3, with TRBD2 identical over 8 bases. In germline, CDR1 is SGDLS, CDR2 YYNGEE. V lost 0 bases and J lost 5; bases outside the gene matches: 14. This CDR3 is built from 18 residues. The CDR3 DNA reads TGTGCCAGCAGCGTAGCAGCGAGCGGGGGCCTTGGACGAGATACGCAGTATTTT. This sequence encodes CASSVAASGGLGRDTQYF.

The CDR3: CASSDGTSRSNEQFF. CDR3 DNA sequence: TGTGCCAGTAGTGACGGGACTAGCAGAAGCAATGAGCAGTTCTTC. The chain joins TRBV19 to TRBJ2-1; TRBD2 matches 9 bases. The CDR3 extends over 15 amino acids. With 5 bases clipped from V and 6 bases from J, the junction kept 8 bases outside the gene matches. Germline CDR1 is LNHDA and CDR2 is SQIVND (reference sequence).

This chain connects TRBV5-1 to TRBJ1-5; D unclear. V was shortened by 4 bases and J by 0 bases, with 11 bases between the two germline ends. CDR1 and CDR2 (germline): SGHRS, YFSETQ. CDR3 length: 15 residues. The CDR3 protein is CASSRSGDSNQPQHF. For the CDR3, the DNA is TGCGCCAGCAGCCGTTCGGGTGATAGCAATCAGCCCCAGCATTTT. The whole variable domain, remainder taken from reference TRBV5-1 and TRBJ1-5, is KAGVTQTPRYLIKTRGQQVTLSCSPISGHRSVSWYQQTPGQGLQFLFEYFSETQRNKGNFPGRFSGRQFSNSRSEMNVSTLELGDSALYLCASSRSGDSNQPQHFGDGTRLSIL.

CDR3 sequence reads: CATSRPAENTQYF. CDR3 DNA sequence: TGTGCCACCAGCAGACCGGCGGAAAATACGCAGTATTTT. This chain links TRBV15 with TRBJ2-3; D is unresolved. V lost 2 bases to trimming and J lost 7 bases, with 10 bases between them. Germline values: CDR1 LNHNV, CDR2 YYDKDF (reference sequence). The CDR3 is made up of 13 amino acids.

V usage is TRBV5-1 and J usage is TRBJ2-1, with 8 bases identical to TRBD2. Germline V lookup: CDR1 SGHRS, CDR2 YFSETQ. J was trimmed by 9 bases and V by 4 bases; bases with no gene match: 9. The CDR3 is made up of 14 amino acids. The CDR3 nucleotides read TGCGCCAGCAGCGAATGGACTAGCCAGATTGAGCAGTTCTTC. The encoded protein is CASSEWTSQIEQFF.